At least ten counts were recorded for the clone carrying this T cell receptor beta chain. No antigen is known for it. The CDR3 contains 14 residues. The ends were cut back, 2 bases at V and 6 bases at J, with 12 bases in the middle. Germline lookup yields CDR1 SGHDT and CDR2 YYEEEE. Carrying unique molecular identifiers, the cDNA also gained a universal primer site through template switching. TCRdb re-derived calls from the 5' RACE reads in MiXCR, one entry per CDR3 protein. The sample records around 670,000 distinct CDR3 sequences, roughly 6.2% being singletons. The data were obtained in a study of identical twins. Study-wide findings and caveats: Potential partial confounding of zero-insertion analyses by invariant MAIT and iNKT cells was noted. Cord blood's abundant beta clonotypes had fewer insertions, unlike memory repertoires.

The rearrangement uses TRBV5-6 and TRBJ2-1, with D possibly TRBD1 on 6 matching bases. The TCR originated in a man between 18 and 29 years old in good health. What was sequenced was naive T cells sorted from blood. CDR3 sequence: CASSFPGTTNEQFF. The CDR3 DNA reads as TGTGCCAGCAGCTTTCCCGGGACAACCAATGAGCAGTTCTTC.